Listed below are T cell receptor beta chains from one sample, sequenced in a study of T cells after yellow fever vaccination. Each CDR3 protein is one row after TCRdb ran MiXCR on the 5' RACE reads. Of tens of thousands of distinct CDR3 sequences in the sample, 4% to 5.5% were seen once. The specimen was PBMCs, either bulk or a sorted T-cell subset (CD4+, CD8+, memory, or dextramer-sorted; not recorded which), collected on the day of the yellow fever booster vaccination. Source of these receptors: a young man who received the YFV17D yellow fever vaccine. The CDR3 runs from the conserved cysteine through the conserved F or W. A D gene is named only where the DNA matches it firmly. A clone size is listed for some rows: how often the clone was seen (once, few, many), or a class if it is expanded.

j_call,d_call,clone_size,v_call,cdr3_nt,cdr3_aa
TRBJ2-2,NA,NA,TRBV5-1,TGCGCCAGCAGCTTGATTTCCGCCGGGGAGCTGTTTTTT,CASSLISAGELFF
TRBJ1-1,NA,many,TRBV12-3/TRBV12-4,TGTGCCAGCAGGCCACGGACAAAGGACACTGAAGCTTTCTTT,CASRPRTKDTEAFF
TRBJ2-5,NA,NA,TRBV19,TGTGCCAGTACTAAAAGCGGTCAAGAGACCCAGTACTTC,CASTKSGQETQYF
TRBJ2-5,NA,many,TRBV5-1,TGCGCCAGCAGGAGGGGGGGCAGAGAGACCCAGTACTTC,CASRRGGRETQYF
TRBJ2-2,TRBD1,many,TRBV6-2/TRBV6-3,TGTGCCAGCAGGACAGGGGACACCGGGGAGCTGTTTTTT,CASRTGDTGELFF
TRBJ2-3,NA,many,TRBV20-1,TGCAGTGCTCCCCCAGCAACAGATACGCAGTATTTT,CSAPPATDTQYF
TRBJ1-2,TRBD1,many,TRBV29-1,TGCAGCGTCAGGGACAGAGCTAACTATGGCTACACCTTC,CSVRDRANYGYTF
TRBJ2-3,NA,many,TRBV20-1,TGCAGTGCCCCCGGGGGCAGGGTTCGGGATACGCAGTATTTT,CSAPGGRVRDTQYF
TRBJ1-5,NA,few,TRBV20-1,TGCAGTGCTAGCCCGCAATATCAGCCCCAGCATTTT,CSASPQYQPQHF
TRBJ1-1,NA,few,TRBV19,TGTGCCAGTAGTTTTGGACAGCGGAAGACTAACACTGAAGCTTTCTTT,CASSFGQRKTNTEAFF
TRBJ2-1,NA,many,TRBV7-3,TGTGCCAGCAGCTTAAATGGCGGGGGCGTAATCGATGAGCAGTTCTTC,CASSLNGGGVIDEQFF
TRBJ2-4,TRBD2,NA,TRBV10-3,TGTGCCATCAGTAAGACTAGCGGGAGGGATACGGGAGCCAAAAACATTCAGTACTTC,CAISKTSGRDTGAKNIQYF
TRBJ2-1,TRBD2,many,TRBV5-1,TGCGCCAGCAGATTGACAGGGACTAGCGGGGGGCACAATGAGCAGTTCTTC,CASRLTGTSGGHNEQFF
TRBJ2-3,TRBD2,NA,TRBV6-5,TGTGCCAGCATAAAACTAGCGGGGGGGAGTGGAGATACGCAGTATTTT,CASIKLAGGSGDTQYF
TRBJ1-2,NA,many,TRBV7-2,TGTGCCAGCAGCTTACCACCAGGTTACTATGGCTACACCTTC,CASSLPPGYYGYTF
TRBJ2-2,NA,many,TRBV19,TGTGCCAGTAGCCCCGGTTCCGGAGGGGCCGGGGAGCTGTTTTTT,CASSPGSGGAGELFF
TRBJ2-3,NA,many,TRBV7-4,TGTGCCAGCAGCTTAGTATTTGTGCCTCCGGGATATTTT,CASSLVFVPPGYF
TRBJ2-1,NA,many,TRBV5-1,TGCGCCAGCAGTGTAGGGGTTGGCTCCTACAATGAGCAGTTCTTC,CASSVGVGSYNEQFF
TRBJ1-5,NA,many,TRBV7-2,TGTGCCAGCAGCTTAGGGGTACAGCCCCAGCATTTT,CASSLGVQPQHF
TRBJ1-5,NA,many,TRBV28,TGTGCCAGCAGTTTGAGCCAGGGGTATCAGCCCCAGCATTTT,CASSLSQGYQPQHF
TRBJ2-1,NA,many,TRBV10-3,TGTGCCATCTCGGAGACGAGGCGGAATGAGCAGTTCTTC,CAISETRRNEQFF
TRBJ2-3,NA,many,TRBV7-2,TGTGCCAGCAGGCCTTACACAGATACGCAGTATTTT,CASRPYTDTQYF
TRBJ2-3,NA,many,TRBV12-3/TRBV12-4,TGTGCCAGCAGGCGGGACGCCACAGATACGCAGTATTTT,CASRRDATDTQYF
TRBJ2-5,TRBD2,NA,TRBV7-3,TGTGCCAGCAGCCGACTAGCACGGGAGACCCAGTACTTC,CASSRLARETQYF
TRBJ1-1,NA,many,TRBV7-8,TGTGCCAGCAGCCTAGTCCCCCCTGGACAGAGTATGAACACTGAAGCTTTCTTT,CASSLVPPGQSMNTEAFF
TRBJ2-1,NA,NA,TRBV12-3/TRBV12-4,TGTGCCAGCAGTTTAGCGAGTGGGCTTGGTAGCAATGAGCAGTTCTTC,CASSLASGLGSNEQFF
TRBJ2-3,NA,many,TRBV24-1,TGTGCCACGGAGGGGCAGGAGCGGGATACGCAGTATTTT,CATEGQERDTQYF